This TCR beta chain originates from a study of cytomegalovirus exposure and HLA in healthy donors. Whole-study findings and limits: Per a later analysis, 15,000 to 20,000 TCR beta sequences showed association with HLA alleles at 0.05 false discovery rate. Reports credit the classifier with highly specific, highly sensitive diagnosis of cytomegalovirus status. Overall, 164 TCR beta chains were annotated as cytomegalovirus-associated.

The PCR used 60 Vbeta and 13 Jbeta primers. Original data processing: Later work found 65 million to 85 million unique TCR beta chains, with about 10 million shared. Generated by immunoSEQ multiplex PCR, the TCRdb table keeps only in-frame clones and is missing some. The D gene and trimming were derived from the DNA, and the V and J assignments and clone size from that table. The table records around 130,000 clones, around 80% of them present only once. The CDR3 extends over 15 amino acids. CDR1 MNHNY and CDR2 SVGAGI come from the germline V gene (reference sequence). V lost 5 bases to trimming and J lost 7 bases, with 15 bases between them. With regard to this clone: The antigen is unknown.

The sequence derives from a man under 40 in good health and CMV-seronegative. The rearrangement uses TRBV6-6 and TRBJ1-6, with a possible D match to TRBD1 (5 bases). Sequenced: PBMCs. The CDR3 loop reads CASSPRGEKNSPLHF. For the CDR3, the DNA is TGTGCCAGCAGTCCCCGGGGGGAGAAGAATTCACCCCTCCACTTT.